The rows below give T cell receptor beta chains drawn from one sample of a study of blood T cell repertoires in COVID-19. The table came from immunoSEQ multiplex PCR; TCRdb's copy has only in-frame clones and leaves some out. Of about 150,000 clones in the sample, approximately 80% were seen once. The sample comprised peripheral blood. The source of these receptors is a woman older than 75 with acute or convalescent COVID-19. Both conserved end residues are part of each CDR3. The order of the fields is clone size, J gene, CDR3 length, D gene, V gene, CDR3 protein, CDR3 DNA. The D gene is left open where the match is weak. Size is stated for part of the rows, as once, few or many counts, or as a class when the clone is expanded.

abundance: .; j_gene: TRBJ1-2; len: 17; d_gene: TRBD1; v_gene: TRBV6-1; CDR3aa: CASSDRQGASWGNGYTF; CDR3nt: TGTGCCAGCAGTGATAGACAGGGAGCTAGTTGGGGGAATGGCTACACCTTC
abundance: .; j_gene: TRBJ1-4; len: 17; d_gene: TRBD1; v_gene: TRBV27; CDR3aa: CASSRTGAEATNEKLFF; CDR3nt: TGTGCCAGCAGTCGGACAGGGGCGGAGGCAACTAATGAAAAACTGTTTTTT
abundance: .; j_gene: TRBJ2-1; len: 14; d_gene: TRBD2; v_gene: TRBV12-5; CDR3aa: CASATTSGYNEQFF; CDR3nt: TGTGCTAGTGCCACGACTAGCGGGTACAATGAGCAGTTCTTC
abundance: .; j_gene: TRBJ2-1; len: 15; d_gene: .; v_gene: TRBV25-1; CDR3aa: CASSDPQDFYNEQFF; CDR3nt: TGTGCCAGCAGTGATCCCCAGGACTTTTACAATGAGCAGTTCTTC
abundance: .; j_gene: TRBJ2-1; len: 15; d_gene: TRBD2; v_gene: TRBV5-4; CDR3aa: CASSGTSGSLYEQFF; CDR3nt: TGTGCCAGCAGCGGGACTAGCGGGAGTCTCTATGAGCAGTTCTTC
abundance: .; j_gene: TRBJ2-1; len: 14; d_gene: .; v_gene: TRBV7-8; CDR3aa: CASRNRQVEDEQFF; CDR3nt: TGTGCCAGCAGAAATAGACAGGTTGAAGATGAGCAGTTCTTC
abundance: .; j_gene: TRBJ2-1; len: 16; d_gene: .; v_gene: TRBV7-9; CDR3aa: CASSSYTSREVNEQFF; CDR3nt: TGTGCCAGCAGCTCGTACACTAGCAGGGAGGTCAATGAGCAGTTCTTC
abundance: .; j_gene: TRBJ2-1; len: 12; d_gene: TRBD2; v_gene: TRBV19; CDR3aa: CASSMGGTWQFF; CDR3nt: TGTGCCAGTAGTATGGGGGGGACGTGGCAGTTCTTC
abundance: .; j_gene: TRBJ1-1; len: 15; d_gene: .; v_gene: TRBV19; CDR3aa: CASSIVGVTNTEAFF; CDR3nt: TGTGCCAGTAGTATAGTCGGTGTAACGAACACTGAAGCTTTCTTT
abundance: .; j_gene: TRBJ2-2; len: 15; d_gene: TRBD1; v_gene: TRBV5-1; CDR3aa: CASSLGQGASGELFF; CDR3nt: TGCGCCAGCAGCTTGGGGCAGGGGGCTTCCGGGGAGCTGTTTTTT
abundance: few; j_gene: TRBJ1-2; len: 14; d_gene: .; v_gene: TRBV30; CDR3aa: CAWSGWTVNYGYTF; CDR3nt: TGTGCCTGGAGTGGGTGGACAGTTAACTATGGCTACACCTTC
abundance: few; j_gene: TRBJ1-5; len: 13; d_gene: .; v_gene: TRBV7-8; CDR3aa: CAAGADSNQPQHF; CDR3nt: TGTGCCGCAGGGGCCGATAGCAATCAGCCCCAGCATTTT
abundance: .; j_gene: TRBJ2-3; len: 14; d_gene: .; v_gene: TRBV5-8; CDR3aa: CASSLGLSTDTQYF; CDR3nt: TGTGCCAGCAGCTTGGGACTTTCCACAGATACGCAGTATTTT
abundance: .; j_gene: TRBJ1-2; len: 13; d_gene: TRBD1; v_gene: TRBV25-1; CDR3aa: CASRTGNSYGYTF; CDR3nt: TGTGCCTCCCGGACAGGAAATTCCTATGGCTACACCTTC
abundance: .; j_gene: TRBJ1-5; len: 17; d_gene: TRBD1; v_gene: TRBV4-2; CDR3aa: CASSQDAPGQYNQPQHF; CDR3nt: TGTGCCAGCAGCCAAGACGCTCCGGGACAGTACAATCAGCCCCAGCATTTT
abundance: .; j_gene: TRBJ2-1; len: 13; d_gene: .; v_gene: TRBV29-1; CDR3aa: CSGLQGSYNEQFF; CDR3nt: TGCAGCGGACTCCAGGGTTCCTACAATGAGCAGTTCTTC
abundance: once; j_gene: TRBJ2-7; len: 11; d_gene: .; v_gene: TRBV5-1; CDR3aa: CASRSAYEQYF; CDR3nt: TGCGCCAGCAGGAGCGCCTACGAGCAGTACTTC
abundance: .; j_gene: TRBJ1-2; len: 13; d_gene: TRBD1; v_gene: TRBV19; CDR3aa: CASRDDRDAGYTF; CDR3nt: TGTGCCAGTAGGGACGACAGGGACGCTGGCTACACCTTC
abundance: .; j_gene: TRBJ1-3; len: 16; d_gene: TRBD1; v_gene: TRBV5-1; CDR3aa: CASSLHRTGRINTIYF; CDR3nt: TGCGCCAGCAGCTTACATCGGACAGGGAGAATTAACACCATATATTTT
abundance: .; j_gene: TRBJ2-2; len: 12; d_gene: .; v_gene: TRBV27; CDR3aa: CASSLIAGELFF; CDR3nt: TGTGCCAGCAGTTTAATCGCCGGGGAGCTGTTTTTT
abundance: .; j_gene: TRBJ1-1; len: 11; d_gene: TRBD1; v_gene: TRBV19; CDR3aa: CASKDRTEAFF; CDR3nt: TGTGCCAGTAAGGACAGGACTGAAGCTTTCTTT
abundance: .; j_gene: TRBJ2-1; len: 14; d_gene: .; v_gene: TRBV5-1; CDR3aa: CASSQGDRYNEQFF; CDR3nt: TGCGCCAGCAGCCAAGGAGACAGATACAATGAGCAGTTCTTC
abundance: .; j_gene: TRBJ1-5; len: 13; d_gene: .; v_gene: TRBV5-8; CDR3aa: CASSVDIDQPQHF; CDR3nt: TGTGCCAGCAGCGTCGACATAGATCAGCCCCAGCATTTT
abundance: .; j_gene: TRBJ2-7; len: 12; d_gene: .; v_gene: TRBV11-3; CDR3aa: CASSLGGGEQYF; CDR3nt: TGTGCCAGCAGCTTAGGTGGCGGGGAGCAGTACTTC
abundance: .; j_gene: TRBJ2-1; len: 15; d_gene: TRBD1; v_gene: TRBV27; CDR3aa: CASSSTNDRGDEQFF; CDR3nt: TGTGCCAGCAGTTCGACCAACGACAGGGGGGATGAGCAGTTCTTC
abundance: .; j_gene: TRBJ1-1; len: 15; d_gene: .; v_gene: TRBV4-3; CDR3aa: CASSQGLGDPTEAFF; CDR3nt: TGCGCCAGCAGCCAAGGTTTAGGGGATCCCACTGAAGCTTTCTTT
abundance: .; j_gene: TRBJ1-6; len: 15; d_gene: .; v_gene: TRBV28; CDR3aa: CASSLGGAVNSPLHF; CDR3nt: TGTGCCAGCAGTTTAGGTGGTGCAGTGAATTCACCCCTCCACTTT
abundance: .; j_gene: TRBJ1-4; len: 12; d_gene: .; v_gene: TRBV3-1/TRBV3-2; CDR3aa: CASGGIDEKLFF; CDR3nt: TGTGCCAGCGGGGGGATCGATGAAAAACTGTTTTTT
abundance: .; j_gene: TRBJ1-2; len: 13; d_gene: .; v_gene: TRBV19; CDR3aa: CASRGGRSYGYTF; CDR3nt: TGTGCCAGTAGGGGGGGTCGGAGCTATGGCTACACCTTC
abundance: once; j_gene: TRBJ1-5; len: 14; d_gene: .; v_gene: TRBV6-2/TRBV6-3; CDR3aa: CASSYSTGVQPQHF; CDR3nt: TGTGCCAGCAGTTACTCGACGGGGGTGCAGCCCCAGCATTTT
abundance: once; j_gene: TRBJ1-1; len: 14; d_gene: TRBD1; v_gene: TRBV11-2; CDR3aa: CASSFGTGGTEAFF; CDR3nt: TGTGCCAGCAGCTTCGGGACAGGCGGCACTGAAGCTTTCTTT
abundance: .; j_gene: TRBJ1-1; len: 15; d_gene: .; v_gene: TRBV18; CDR3aa: CASSGTGTGDTEAFF; CDR3nt: TGTGCCAGCTCAGGGACCGGGACTGGCGACACTGAAGCTTTCTTT
abundance: .; j_gene: TRBJ2-7; len: 16; d_gene: .; v_gene: TRBV7-9; CDR3aa: CASSLAGPRGAYEQYF; CDR3nt: TGTGCCAGCAGCTTAGCGGGACCCAGGGGGGCCTACGAGCAGTACTTC